The entry that follows covers one T cell receptor (beta chain) sequence. The CDR3 spans 18 residues. This entry comes from a study of blood T cell repertoires in COVID-19. As for the study in general: From T cells, B-cell-depleted T cells, or PBMCs came the material, which was cDNA or gDNA.

Original methodology: Estimates of nucleated cell counts were drawn from the amplification of reference gene primers. Sequenced by immunoSEQ multiplex PCR; TCRdb stores in-frame clones only, minus some. The V and J calls and the clone size are those of that table, but D and trimming were determined from the DNA. This sample yields under 200,000 clones, of which about nine tenths are seen a single time; around 1.7% belongs to the top ten. The chain uses TRBV21-1 and TRBJ2-2; the D segment call TRBD1 is taken from the table without a DNA check. TRBV21-1 is noted as a pseudogene. This receptor was obtained from a man aged 18-30 years with active or convalescent COVID-19. The sample comprised peripheral blood. In DNA, the CDR3 is TGTGCCAGCAGCAAAGGGGACAGGGGCTTTATGTACTTCGGGGAGCTGTTTTTT. Protein sequence: CASSKGDRGFMYFGELFF.